Listed below are T cell receptor beta chains from one sample, sequenced in a study of blood T cell repertoires in COVID-19. The data were produced by immunoSEQ multiplex PCR, yet TCRdb's version contains in-frame clones alone and is incomplete. The sample carries 65,000 to 80,000 clones, approximately 89% recorded once. The sample comprised peripheral blood. The origin of the receptors is a man in his fifties with active COVID-19. Both conserved end residues are part of each CDR3. The D gene is left open where the match is weak. Where a row states a size, it is once, few, many or the class of an expanded clone; other rows omit it.

CASNGGQVTIANYGYTF,TGTGCCAGCAACGGGGGACAGGTGACGATCGCTAACTATGGCTACACCTTC,.,TRBD1,TRBJ1-2,TRBV2
CASSYTGLNTEAFF,TGTGCCAGCAGTTACACAGGTCTGAACACTGAAGCTTTCTTT,.,.,TRBJ1-1,TRBV6-2/TRBV6-3
CASSLWEAESDTGELFF,TGCGCCAGCAGCCTATGGGAAGCGGAGAGCGACACCGGGGAGCTGTTTTTT,.,.,TRBJ2-2,TRBV4-3
CASSRTGSTDTQYF,TGTGCCAGCAGCCGGACAGGCTCCACAGATACGCAGTATTTT,once,TRBD1,TRBJ2-3,TRBV7-2
CASSPTSVGIYNEQFF,TGCGCCAGCAGCCCCACTAGCGTGGGAATTTACAATGAGCAGTTCTTC,.,TRBD2,TRBJ2-1,TRBV4-3
CSVEVRGFEQFF,TGCAGCGTTGAGGTCAGGGGCTTCGAGCAGTTCTTC,.,.,TRBJ2-1,TRBV29-1
CASSPIGASGNTGELFF,TGTGCCAGCAGCCCGATAGGCGCTAGCGGGAACACCGGGGAGCTGTTTTTT,.,TRBD2,TRBJ2-2,TRBV11-2
CASRAEGGYNEQFF,TGCGCCAGCCGGGCGGAAGGAGGATACAATGAGCAGTTCTTC,once,.,TRBJ2-1,TRBV5-1
CASSGSPSSYNEQFF,TGTGCCAGCAGCGGGAGCCCTAGCTCCTACAATGAGCAGTTCTTC,.,.,TRBJ2-1,TRBV9
CASSSPNSDYSNEQFF,TGTGCCAGCAGTTCCCCAAATAGCGACTATTCCAATGAGCAGTTCTTC,once,.,TRBJ2-1,TRBV28
CASSSRDSYGEQYF,TGTGCCAGTAGTTCCAGGGACTCCTACGGCGAGCAGTACTTC,.,.,TRBJ2-7,TRBV19
CASSYLDRGPGGYTF,TGTGCCAGCAGTTACTTAGACAGGGGGCCTGGTGGCTACACCTTC,.,TRBD1,TRBJ1-2,TRBV6-6
CASSQVIEKLFF,TGCGCCAGCAGCCAAGTAATCGAAAAACTGTTTTTT,.,.,TRBJ1-4,TRBV4-1
CASSPQQGDNEKLFF,TGTGCCAGCAGCCCTCAACAGGGAGATAATGAAAAACTGTTTTTT,.,.,TRBJ1-4,TRBV3-1/TRBV3-2
CASLDRFATNEKLFF,TGTGCCAGCCTCGACAGATTTGCAACTAATGAAAAACTGTTTTTT,.,.,TRBJ1-4,TRBV28
CASSQDGTSGYNEQFF,TGTGCCAGCAGCCAAGATGGGACTAGCGGGTACAATGAGCAGTTCTTC,.,TRBD2,TRBJ2-1,TRBV4-2
CATSEPATSFGTQYF,TGTGCCACCAGTGAACCTGCTACTAGTTTCGGTACGCAGTATTTT,.,.,TRBJ2-3,TRBV24-1
CASSQGQYTGELFF,TGTGCCAGCAGCCAGGGACAGTACACCGGGGAGCTGTTTTTT,few,TRBD1,TRBJ2-2,TRBV9
CASRPGQGQMGGEQFF,TGTGCCAGCAGACCGGGACAGGGTCAGATGGGCGGTGAGCAGTTCTTC,.,TRBD1,TRBJ2-1,TRBV2
CASSTGPGFIQPQHF,TGTGCCAGTAGTACAGGGCCAGGGTTTATTCAGCCCCAGCATTTT,once,.,TRBJ1-5,TRBV19
CASSLSLNQPQHF,TGTGCCAGCAGTTTATCTCTCAATCAGCCCCAGCATTTT,.,.,TRBJ1-5,TRBV27
CASSRRTSGDNEQFF,TGCGCCAGCAGCCGAAGGACTAGCGGCGACAATGAGCAGTTCTTC,.,TRBD2,TRBJ2-1,TRBV5-1
CASSFGTGDLGTEAFF,TGTGCCAGCAGTTTTGGGACAGGGGACTTAGGTACTGAAGCTTTCTTT,.,TRBD1,TRBJ1-1,TRBV6-2/TRBV6-3
CASSRTGDTSYEQYF,TGCGCCAGCAGCCGAACCGGGGACACTAGCTACGAGCAGTACTTC,.,.,TRBJ2-7,TRBV4-3
CASSLTGRTNYGYTF,TGTGCCAGCAGTTTAACCGGTCGGACAAACTATGGCTACACCTTC,.,.,TRBJ1-2,TRBV28
CASSQEPAGQPQHF,TGTGCCAGCAGCCAAGAACCGGCCGGGCAGCCCCAGCATTTT,.,.,TRBJ1-5,TRBV4-2